This T cell receptor beta chain was obtained from a study of blood T cell repertoires in COVID-19. Study-level information: Whether acute or convalescent, the COVID-19 samples came from the United States, Italy and Spain.

Germline CDR1 KGHDR, CDR2 SFDVKD. After removal of 3 bases from V and 8 bases from J, the junction contained 9 bases not matched to a gene. The CDR3 has 15 residues. The repertoire was sequenced with immunoSEQ multiplex PCR; TCRdb's copy has only in-frame clones and lacks some. The sample yields fewer than 300,000 clones, about nine tenths seen once. The source material was PBMCs or T cells enriched from blood (not recorded which). The sequence derives from a woman in her forties with acute COVID-19. The rearrangement joins TRBV24-1 to TRBJ1-2; TRBD1 agrees at 9 bases. The CDR3 bases are TGTGCCACCAGTGATATGGGACAGGGAGTAGGAGGCTACACCTTC. Its translation: CATSDMGQGVGGYTF.